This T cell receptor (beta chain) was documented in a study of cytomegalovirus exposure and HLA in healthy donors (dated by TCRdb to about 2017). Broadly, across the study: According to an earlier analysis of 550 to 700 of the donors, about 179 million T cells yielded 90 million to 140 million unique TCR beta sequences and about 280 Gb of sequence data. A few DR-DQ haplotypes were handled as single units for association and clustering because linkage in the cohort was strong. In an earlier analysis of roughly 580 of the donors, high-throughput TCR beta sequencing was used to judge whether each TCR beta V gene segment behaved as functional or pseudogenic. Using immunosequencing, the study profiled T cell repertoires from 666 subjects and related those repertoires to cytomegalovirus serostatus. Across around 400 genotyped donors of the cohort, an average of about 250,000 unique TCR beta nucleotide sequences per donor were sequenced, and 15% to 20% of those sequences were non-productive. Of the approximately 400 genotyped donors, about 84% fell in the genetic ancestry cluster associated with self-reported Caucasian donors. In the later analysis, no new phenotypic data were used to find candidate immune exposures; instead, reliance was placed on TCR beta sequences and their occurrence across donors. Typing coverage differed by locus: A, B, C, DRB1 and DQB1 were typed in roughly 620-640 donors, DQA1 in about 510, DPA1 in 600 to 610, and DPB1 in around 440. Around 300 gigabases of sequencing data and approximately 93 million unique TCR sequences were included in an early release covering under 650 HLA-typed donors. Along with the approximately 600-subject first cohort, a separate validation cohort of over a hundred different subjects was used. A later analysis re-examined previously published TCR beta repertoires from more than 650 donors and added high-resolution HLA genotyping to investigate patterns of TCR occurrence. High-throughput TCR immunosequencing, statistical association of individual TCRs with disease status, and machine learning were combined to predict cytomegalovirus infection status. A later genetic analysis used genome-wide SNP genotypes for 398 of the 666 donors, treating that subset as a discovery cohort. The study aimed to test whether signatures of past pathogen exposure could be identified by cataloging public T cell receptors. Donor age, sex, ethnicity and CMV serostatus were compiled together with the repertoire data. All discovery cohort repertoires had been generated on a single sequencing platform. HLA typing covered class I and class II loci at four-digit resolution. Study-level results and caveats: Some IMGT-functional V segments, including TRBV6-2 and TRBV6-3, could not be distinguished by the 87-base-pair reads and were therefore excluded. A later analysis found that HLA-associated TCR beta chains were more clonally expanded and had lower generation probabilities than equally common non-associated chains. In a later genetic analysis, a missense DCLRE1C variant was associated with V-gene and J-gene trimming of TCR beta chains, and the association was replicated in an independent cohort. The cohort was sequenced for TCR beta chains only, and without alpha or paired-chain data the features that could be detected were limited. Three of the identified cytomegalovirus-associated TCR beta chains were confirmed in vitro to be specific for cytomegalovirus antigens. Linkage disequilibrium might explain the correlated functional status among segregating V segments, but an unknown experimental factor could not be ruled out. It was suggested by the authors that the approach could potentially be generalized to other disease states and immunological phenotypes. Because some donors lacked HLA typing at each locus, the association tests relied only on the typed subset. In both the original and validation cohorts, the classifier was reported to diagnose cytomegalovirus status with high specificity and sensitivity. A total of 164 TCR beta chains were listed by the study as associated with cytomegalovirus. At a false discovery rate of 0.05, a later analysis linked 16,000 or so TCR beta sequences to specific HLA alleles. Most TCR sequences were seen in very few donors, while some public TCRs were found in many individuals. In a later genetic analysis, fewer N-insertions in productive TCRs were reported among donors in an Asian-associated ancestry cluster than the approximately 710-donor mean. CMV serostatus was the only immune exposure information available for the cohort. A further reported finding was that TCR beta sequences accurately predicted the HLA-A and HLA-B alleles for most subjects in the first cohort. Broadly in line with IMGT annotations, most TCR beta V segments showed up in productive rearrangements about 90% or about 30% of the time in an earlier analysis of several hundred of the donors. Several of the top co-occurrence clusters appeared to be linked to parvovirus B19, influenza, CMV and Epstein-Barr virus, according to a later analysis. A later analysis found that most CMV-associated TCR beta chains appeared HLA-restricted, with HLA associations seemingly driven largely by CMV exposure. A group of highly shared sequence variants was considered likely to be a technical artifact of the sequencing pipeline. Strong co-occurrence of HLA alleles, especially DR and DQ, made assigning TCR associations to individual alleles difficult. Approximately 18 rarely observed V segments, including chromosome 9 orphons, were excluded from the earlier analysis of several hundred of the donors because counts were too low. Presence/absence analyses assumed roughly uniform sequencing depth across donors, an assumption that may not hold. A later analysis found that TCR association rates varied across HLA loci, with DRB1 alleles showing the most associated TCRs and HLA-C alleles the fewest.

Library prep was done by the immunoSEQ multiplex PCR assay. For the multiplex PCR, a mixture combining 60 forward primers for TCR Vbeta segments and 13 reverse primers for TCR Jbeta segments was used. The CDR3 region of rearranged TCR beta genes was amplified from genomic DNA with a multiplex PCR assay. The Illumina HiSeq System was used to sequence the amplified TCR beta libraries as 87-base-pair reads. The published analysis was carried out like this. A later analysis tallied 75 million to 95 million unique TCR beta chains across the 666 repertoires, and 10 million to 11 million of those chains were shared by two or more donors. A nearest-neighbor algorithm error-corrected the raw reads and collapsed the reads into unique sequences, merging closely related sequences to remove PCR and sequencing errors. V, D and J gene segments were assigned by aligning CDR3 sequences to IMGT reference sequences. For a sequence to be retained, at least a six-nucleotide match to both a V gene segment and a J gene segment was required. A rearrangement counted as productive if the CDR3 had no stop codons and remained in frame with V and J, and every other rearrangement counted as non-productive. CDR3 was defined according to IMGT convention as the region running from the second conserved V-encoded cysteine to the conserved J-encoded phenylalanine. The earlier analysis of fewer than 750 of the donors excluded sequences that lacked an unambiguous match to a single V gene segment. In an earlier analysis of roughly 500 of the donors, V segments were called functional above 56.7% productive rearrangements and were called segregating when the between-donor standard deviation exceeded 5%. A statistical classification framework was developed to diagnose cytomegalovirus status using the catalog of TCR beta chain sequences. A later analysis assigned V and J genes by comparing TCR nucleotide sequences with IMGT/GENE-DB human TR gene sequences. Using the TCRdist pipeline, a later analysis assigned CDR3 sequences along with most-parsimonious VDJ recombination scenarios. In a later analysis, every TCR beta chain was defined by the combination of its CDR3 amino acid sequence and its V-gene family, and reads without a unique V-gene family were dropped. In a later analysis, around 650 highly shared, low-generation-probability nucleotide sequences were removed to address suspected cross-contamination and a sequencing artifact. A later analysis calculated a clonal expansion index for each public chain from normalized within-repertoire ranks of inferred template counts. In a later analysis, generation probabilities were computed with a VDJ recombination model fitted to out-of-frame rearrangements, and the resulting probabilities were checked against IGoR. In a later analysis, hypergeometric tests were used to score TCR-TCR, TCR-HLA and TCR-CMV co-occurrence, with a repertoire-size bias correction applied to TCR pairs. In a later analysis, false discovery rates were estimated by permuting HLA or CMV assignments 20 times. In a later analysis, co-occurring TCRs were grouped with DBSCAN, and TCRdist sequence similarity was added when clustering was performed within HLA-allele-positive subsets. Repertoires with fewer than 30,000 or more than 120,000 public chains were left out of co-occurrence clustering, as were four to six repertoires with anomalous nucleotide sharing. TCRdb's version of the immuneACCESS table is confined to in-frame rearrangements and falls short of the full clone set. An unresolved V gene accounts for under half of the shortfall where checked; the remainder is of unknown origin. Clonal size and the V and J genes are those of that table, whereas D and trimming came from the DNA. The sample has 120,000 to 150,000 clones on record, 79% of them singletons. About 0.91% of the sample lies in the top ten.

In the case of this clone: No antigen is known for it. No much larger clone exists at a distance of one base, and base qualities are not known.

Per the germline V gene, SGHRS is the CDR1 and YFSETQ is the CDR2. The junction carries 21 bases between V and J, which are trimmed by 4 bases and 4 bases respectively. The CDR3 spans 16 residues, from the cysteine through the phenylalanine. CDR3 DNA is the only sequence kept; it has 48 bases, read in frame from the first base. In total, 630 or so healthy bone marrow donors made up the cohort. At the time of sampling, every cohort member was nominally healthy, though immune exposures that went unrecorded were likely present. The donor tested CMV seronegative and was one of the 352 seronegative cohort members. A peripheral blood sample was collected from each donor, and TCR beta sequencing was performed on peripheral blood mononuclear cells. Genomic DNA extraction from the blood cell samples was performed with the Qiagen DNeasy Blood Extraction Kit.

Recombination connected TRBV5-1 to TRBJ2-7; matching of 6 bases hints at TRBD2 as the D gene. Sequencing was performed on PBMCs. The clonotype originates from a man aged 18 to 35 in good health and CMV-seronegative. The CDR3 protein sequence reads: CASSHGGEVAPYEQYF. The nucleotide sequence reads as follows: TGCGCCAGCAGCCACGGGGGAGAGGTGGCGCCTTACGAGCAGTACTTC.